This passage covers 4 T cell receptor beta chains from one sample sequenced in a study of T cell repertoires in cytomegalovirus infection. TCRdb reanalysed the reads using MiXCR and keeps one entry per CDR3 protein. The sample carries around 540,000 distinct CDR3 sequences, 30% to 40% recorded once. No cognate antigen is known for these TCRs. This specimen consisted of cultured PBMCs, obtained from culture after CMV antigen stimulation. The source is a human donor in good health (CMV status not recorded). Some clones in this sample may be carry-over from other donors' samples.

The CDR3 region is CASSGGAGRGKAFF. In nucleotides, the CDR3 is TGTGCCAGCAGCGGGGGGGCAGGGCGCGGTAAAGCTTTCTTT. The J gene is TRBJ1-1, the V gene TRBV7-2, with D perhaps TRBD1 (6 bases). CDR1 is SGHTA, CDR2 FQGNSA, per germline. V was cut by 5 bases and J by 9 bases, with 19 bases left in between. The CDR3 length is 14 residues.

The V and J genes are TRBV19 and TRBJ1-2; TRBD1 might be the D (5 bases). Germline V gene sequence: CDR1 LNHDA, CDR2 SQIVND (reference sequence). Trimming removed 10 bases from V and 2 bases from J, with 14 bases in between. The CDR3 covers 13 residues. As DNA, the CDR3 is TGTGCCACCCGAGACAGAACCAACTATGGCTACACCTTC. Translation: CATRDRTNYGYTF.

This chain uses TRBV5-1 with TRBJ2-1; D uncertain. This CDR3 has 12 residues. Germline V CDR1 and CDR2: SGHRS, YFSETQ. Trimming took off 0 bases at V and 8 bases at J, with 6 bases between the two ends. The DNA for the CDR3 is TGCGCCAGCAGCTTGGAAATTCATGAGCAGTTCTTC. Amino acids: CASSLEIHEQFF.

The rearrangement links TRBV24-1 to TRBJ2-7; 7 bases match TRBD1. J gave up 3 bases and V 7 bases, and 2 bases lay outside the gene matches. CDR3 length: 12 amino acids. Germline loops: CDR1 KGHDR, CDR2 SFDVKD. CDR3 in amino acids: CATRGTVYEQYV. The CDR3 coding sequence is TGTGCCACCAGAGGGACAGTCTACGAGCAGTACGTC.